One sample yielded the 30 T cell receptor beta chains listed below, sequenced in a study of vaccination effects on CD4 cells after COVID-19. Sequencing in the ViraFEST assay came after antigen-specific CD4+ T cells had been expanded with viral peptide pools, which were used to stimulate PBMC. Around day 10 of culture, CD4+ T cells were separated out. A positive SARS-CoV-2 PCR test fell between March and December 2020. Their antigens remain unidentified. Generated by immunoSEQ multiplex PCR, the TCRdb table keeps only in-frame clones and is missing some. The sample shows tens of thousands of clones, approximately 72% of them seen only once. Sequencing used CD4+ T cells from PBMCs cultured with HCoV-NL63 spike peptides, obtained before COVID-19 vaccination. These TCRs come from a human donor who had a prior SARS-CoV-2 infection.

The chain combines TRBV24-1 with TRBJ2-1; 13 nucleotides align to TRBD2. J gave up 7 bases and V 4 bases, and 6 bases lay outside the gene matches. The CDR3 is 16 amino acids. CDR1 is KGHDR and CDR2 is SFDVKD in the germline V gene. CDR3 amino acids: CATSDPGTSGTNEQFF. The CDR3 region has the DNA TGTGCCACCAGTGACCCCGGGACTAGCGGGACGAATGAGCAGTTCTTC.

This clone appeared a few times. The chain recombines TRBV7-2 with TRBJ1-1, with TRBD1 matching 9 bases. Germline V gives CDR1 SGHTA, CDR2 FQGNSA. CDR3 length: 13 amino acids. The junction had 8 bases not matched to a gene; V was cut back by 4 bases and J by 11 bases. The CDR3 spells CASSSTDRGWAFF. The CDR3 DNA reads TGTGCCAGCAGCTCGACGGACAGGGGATGGGCTTTCTTT.

The rearrangement uses TRBV6-7 and TRBJ2-7; D is perhaps TRBD2 (6 bases). TRBV6-7 is flagged as an ORF with uncertain function. V lost 4 bases and J 2 bases, leaving 18 bases between the germline ends. The CDR3 length is 16 residues. The CDR3 nucleotides are TGTGCCAGCAGTTCTTGCGGGGTTCGGGCCGCCTACGAGCAGTACTTC. It encodes CASSSCGVRAAYEQYF.

As concerns this clone: Germline and junction disagree at one end, which may indicate a read error. The chain couples TRBV7-7 to TRBJ2-1, with 13 bases lining up with TRBD2. Germline V gives CDR1 SSHAT, CDR2 FNYEAQ (reference sequence). This CDR3 region has 19 residues. The CDR3 DNA is TGTGCTAGCAGCTTATTCCTGGGACTAGCGGGGAACATCCCCTCGGAGCAGTTCTTC. It yields the protein CASSLFLGLAGNIPSEQFF.

The chain has TRBV12-5 and TRBJ2-2; 10 bases are shared with TRBD2. V lost 5 bases and J lost 5; bases outside the gene matches: 11. From germline, CDR1 is LGHNT and CDR2 FRNRAP. The CDR3 has 17 residues. The CDR3 loop reads CASGLPGLAGVTGELFF. CDR3 bases: TGTGCTAGTGGTCTCCCAGGGCTAGCGGGAGTAACCGGGGAGCTGTTTTTT.

The rearrangement joins TRBV30 to TRBJ1-3, with a tentative D call TRBD1 (6 bases). Per the germline V gene, CDR1 is GTSNPN and CDR2 is SVGIG (reference sequence). The CDR3 runs to 14 residues. V lost 0 bases and J lost 2, with 8 bases in between. CDR3 protein: CAWSVGGTGNTIYF. The CDR3 DNA is TGTGCCTGGAGTGTAGGGGGGACTGGAAACACCATATATTTT. Combining the CDR3 with reference TRBV30 and TRBJ1-3 gives the whole variable domain SQTIHQWPATLVQPVGSPLSLECTVEGTSNPNLYWYRQAAGRGLQLLFYSVGIGQISSEVPQNLSASRPQDRQFILSSKKLLLSDSGFYLCAWSVGGTGNTIYFGEGSWLTVV.

This clone was observed a few times. The gene calls are TRBV5-1 and TRBJ2-7; 10 bases match TRBD1. The ends lost 7 bases at V and 2 bases at J; junction bases unmatched: 9. Germline CDR1 is SGHRS and CDR2 is YFSETQ. CDR3 length equals 15 residues. This CDR3 is CASCRDGQGAYEQYF. In nucleotides, the CDR3 is TGCGCCAGCTGCCGCGACGGACAGGGGGCCTACGAGCAGTACTTC.

The genes are TRBV21-1 and TRBJ2-1; TRBD2 was called by the table and not checked on the DNA. TRBV21-1 is described as a pseudogene. CDR3 length equals 18 residues. In DNA, the CDR3 is TGTGCCAGCAGCAAAGTTTTAAAGGCTAGCGGGGGTAGGAATGAGCAGTTCTTC. This codes for CASSKVLKASGGRNEQFF.

The chain employs TRBV6-5 and TRBJ2-7; D may be TRBD2 (6 bases). CDR3 size: 15 residues. Germline V gene data show CDR1 as MNHEY and CDR2 as SVGAGI. Trimming took off 2 bases at V and 5 bases at J, with 16 bases between the two ends. This CDR3 reads CASSYRWRGGDEQYF. The CDR3 coding sequence is TGTGCCAGCAGTTACCGCTGGCGGGGTGGCGACGAGCAGTACTTC.

The chain employs TRBV5-1 and TRBJ2-7; no definite D call. Germline V gives CDR1 SGHRS, CDR2 YFSETQ. The V gene lost 3 bases and the J gene lost 1 base, with 11 bases spanning the gap. The CDR3 consists of 14 residues. CDR3 region: CASSSPLVSYEQYF. In DNA, the CDR3 is TGCGCCAGCAGCTCGCCTTTAGTATCCTACGAGCAGTACTTC. Based on the CDR3 plus reference TRBV5-1 and TRBJ2-7, the full variable domain is KAGVTQTPRYLIKTRGQQVTLSCSPISGHRSVSWYQQTPGQGLQFLFEYFSETQRNKGNFPGRFSGRQFSNSRSEMNVSTLELGDSALYLCASSSPLVSYEQYFGPGTRLTVT.

This rearrangement joins TRBV4-3 to TRBJ2-7, with unresolved D. V dropped 0 bases and J dropped 1 base, with 10 bases sitting between them. Germline V CDR1 and CDR2: LGHNA, YSLEER. The CDR3 runs to 15 residues. DNA for the CDR3: TGCGCCAGCAGCCAAGAGATTGCCAAGTCCTACGAGCAGTACTTC. Translation gives CASSQEIAKSYEQYF.

The chain carries TRBV6-2 or TRBV6-3 and TRBJ2-7, with D maybe TRBD1 (7 bases). Looked up from germline, CDR1 is MNHEY and CDR2 is SVGEGT. The CDR3 totals 15 residues. Trimming left V 6 bases short and J 3 bases short, with 18 bases between. The CDR3 bases are TGTGCCAGCAGCCAGGGGGTTAGCGGCCACTACGAGCAGTACTTC. It encodes CASSQGVSGHYEQYF.

This clone was found a few times. The chain recombines TRBV18 with TRBJ2-7; D possibly corresponds to TRBD2 (7 bases). This CDR3 contains 16 residues. CDR1 and CDR2 (germline): KGHSH, LQKENI. The V gene lost 3 bases and the J gene lost 3 bases, with 18 bases spanning the gap. CDR3 region: CASSPRGATGNYEQYF. DNA of the CDR3: TGTGCCAGCTCACCTCGGGGGGCAACAGGTAACTACGAGCAGTACTTC.

The rearrangement uses TRBV7-2 and TRBJ2-7; D may be TRBD2 (6 bases). CDR1 is SGHTA, CDR2 FQGNSA, per germline. V shed 3 bases and J shed 2 bases, with 8 bases lying between them. This CDR3 is 13 amino acids long. The CDR3 loop reads CASSLGLAYEQYF. The DNA of the CDR3 is TGTGCCAGCAGCTTGGGACTGGCCTACGAGCAGTACTTC.

The chain links TRBV7-6 to TRBJ2-7; 7 positions match TRBD1. The length of the CDR3 is 17 residues. The V segment lost 4 bases and the J segment 2 bases; nucleotides outside the gene matches: 14. CDR1 SGHVS and CDR2 FNYEAQ come from the germline V gene. CDR3 sequence: CASSSALIRQGTYEQYF. The CDR3 DNA reads TGTGCCAGCAGCTCCGCTCTTATACGACAGGGAACCTACGAGCAGTACTTC.

The chain is built from TRBV19 and TRBJ2-1; D gene unclear. The CDR3 sequence is 13 residues long. CDR1 LNHDA and CDR2 SQIVND come from the germline V gene (reference sequence). V was cut by 6 bases and J by 2 bases, with 8 bases left in between. This chain's CDR3 is CASSQNTYNEQFF. The CDR3 DNA sequence: TGTGCCAGTAGCCAAAATACCTACAATGAGCAGTTCTTC.

This chain links TRBV9 with TRBJ1-2; D perhaps matches TRBD1 (6 bases). Germline V gene lookup returns CDR1 SGDLS and CDR2 YYNGEE. Trimming shortened V by 0 bases and J by 8 bases, and 20 bases separated the two germline ends. The CDR3 totals 16 residues. CDR3 loop: CASSVVPGADSGGYTF. CDR3 DNA sequence: TGTGCCAGCAGCGTAGTCCCAGGGGCCGACTCTGGAGGCTACACCTTC.

The V call is TRBV5-1, the J call TRBJ2-7; D call uncertain. The germline V and J ends were trimmed by 0 bases and 2 bases, with 9 bases remaining between them. The germline V gene encodes CDR1 SGHRS and CDR2 YFSETQ. The CDR3 contains 14 residues. CDR3 nucleotide sequence: TGCGCCAGCAGCTTGGATCTCGCGACCTACGAGCAGTACTTC. Translation: CASSLDLATYEQYF.

The chain employs TRBV6-1 and TRBJ2-3, with D possibly TRBD1 on 5 matching bases. Per germline, CDR1 MNHNS and CDR2 SASEGT. V lost 3 bases and J lost 4, with 14 bases in between. The CDR3 is 15 amino acids. DNA of the CDR3: TGTGCCAGCAGTGAGATGACAGCCGTGGCAGATACGCAGTATTTT. Translating gives CASSEMTAVADTQYF.

This sequence joins TRBV7-9 and TRBJ2-1, with D uncertain. The CDR3 runs 14 residues. Deletions cut 2 bases from V and 0 bases from J, with 5 bases between. Per germline, CDR1 SEHNR and CDR2 FQNEAQ (reference sequence). The CDR3 spells CASSLILSYNEQFF. The CDR3 coding sequence is TGTGCCAGCAGCTTAATTCTCTCCTACAATGAGCAGTTCTTC. Complete variable domain (other parts from reference TRBV7-9 and TRBJ2-1): DTGVSQNPRHKITKRGQNVTFRCDPISEHNRLYWYRQTLGQGPEFLTYFQNEAQLEKSRLLSDRFSAERPKGSFSTLEIQRTEQGDSAMYLCASSLILSYNEQFFGPGTRLTVL.

The chain recombines TRBV5-1 with TRBJ2-6; D gene ambiguous. Between the trimmed V and J ends, which lost 0 bases and 2 bases, there was a span of 6 bases. Germline CDR1 and CDR2: SGHRS and YFSETQ. CDR3 size: 15 residues. CDR3 nucleotide sequence: TGCGCCAGCAGCTTGGTCGCCACTGGGGCCAACGTCCTGACTTTC. Amino acids: CASSLVATGANVLTF.

The chain couples TRBV3-1 (or the pseudogene TRBV3-2) to TRBJ2-5; 15 nucleotides agree with TRBD2. The germline V gene encodes CDR1 LGHDT and CDR2 YNNKEL (reference sequence). The CDR3 has 17 amino acids. The trim removed 5 bases at V and 2 bases at J, leaving 6 bases unmatched. The CDR3 sequence is CASSFLGLAGGQETQYF. The CDR3 nucleotides read TGTGCCAGCAGCTTCCTGGGACTAGCGGGGGGTCAAGAGACCCAGTACTTC.

The chain is built from TRBV18 and TRBJ2-1, with D maybe TRBD1 (6 bases). The CDR3 consists of 13 residues. V was clipped by 3 bases and J by 4 bases, with 7 bases between them. Per the germline V gene, CDR1 is KGHSH and CDR2 is LQKENI. The CDR3 region is CASSPGQYNEQFF. The CDR3, as DNA: TGTGCCAGCTCACCCGGACAGTACAATGAGCAGTTCTTC.

The chain uses TRBV7-9 and TRBJ1-4; TRBD1 might be the D (6 bases). Germline V gives CDR1 SEHNR, CDR2 FQNEAQ (reference sequence). The CDR3 has 15 amino acids. V dropped 4 bases and J dropped 2 bases, with 11 bases sitting between them. In DNA form, the CDR3 reads TGTGCCAGCAGCTCACAGGGATTGACTAATGAAAAACTGTTTTTT. Translated, it gives CASSSQGLTNEKLFF.

The rearrangement uses TRBV30 and TRBJ1-1, with D uncertain. This CDR3 is 11 amino acids long. V was clipped by 5 bases and J by 11 bases, with 15 bases between them. In germline, CDR1 is GTSNPN, CDR2 SVGIG (reference sequence). As DNA, the CDR3 is TGTGCCTGGTCTTTCAACCGGGGTGCTTTCTTT. Translation gives CAWSFNRGAFF.

This clone was detected only a few times. This chain connects TRBV9 to TRBJ1-2; 11 bases match TRBD1. Trimming took 4 bases from V and 7 from J; bases not matched to a gene: 18. The germline CDR1 and CDR2 sequences are SGDLS and YYNGEE. The length of the CDR3 is 18 residues. The CDR3 is CASSPSSRVGQGAGGYTF. The CDR3 bases are TGTGCCAGCAGCCCCAGTAGTCGAGTTGGACAGGGGGCGGGTGGCTACACCTTC.

The genes are TRBV5-1 and TRBJ1-2; 7 positions agree with TRBD1. This CDR3 contains 12 residues. Germline CDR1 and CDR2: SGHRS and YFSETQ. With V trimmed by 4 bases and J by 4 bases, 1 base remained unmatched. CDR3 coding DNA: TGCGCCAGCAGCACAGGGGTCTATGGCTACACCTTC. This encodes CASSTGVYGYTF.

This clone occurred many times. This chain connects TRBV5-4 to TRBJ2-6; D unclear. Trimming shortened V by 1 base and J by 0 bases, and 8 bases separated the two germline ends. The germline V gene has CDR1 SGHNT and CDR2 YYREEE (reference sequence). The CDR3 has 16 residues. This CDR3 reads CASSLLIGSGANVLTF. In DNA, the CDR3 is TGTGCCAGCAGCTTGTTAATCGGCTCTGGGGCCAACGTCCTGACTTTC.

V is TRBV6-5 and J is TRBJ2-7, with D maybe TRBD1 (6 bases). The CDR3 length is 15 residues. Germline assignment: CDR1 MNHEY and CDR2 SVGAGI. V dropped 8 bases and J dropped 8 bases, with 25 bases sitting between them. CDR3 in DNA: TGTGCCAGCCGTCGGATGGGGGACACACAGGGTAAGCAGTACTTC. Translated: CASRRMGDTQGKQYF.

This chain uses TRBV3-1 (or the pseudogene TRBV3-2) with TRBJ1-6; tentatively, D is TRBD1 (5 bases). This CDR3 is 20 amino acids long. The germline gives CDR1 LGHDT, CDR2 YNNKEL (reference sequence). Trimming shortened V by 5 bases and J by 0 bases, and 23 bases separated the two germline ends. CDR3 nucleotides: TGTGCCAGCAGCTTTTTCACCGGGACTCGACATTTCTCCTATAATTCACCCCTCCACTTT. It encodes CASSFFTGTRHFSYNSPLHF.